The 25 T cell receptor beta chains below all came from one sample that was sequenced in a study of blood T cell repertoires in COVID-19. Profiled with immunoSEQ multiplex PCR; TCRdb holds only in-frame clones, not every one. The sample includes under 80,000 clones, 65% to 90% of them seen just once. The sequenced sample was peripheral blood. The receptors derive from a woman between 55 and 75 years old with acute or convalescent COVID-19.

This rearrangement joins TRBV7-3 to TRBJ1-1; possible D gene TRBD1, 5 bases. CDR3 length: 16 residues. V lost 1 base, J lost 5 bases, and 17 bases lay in between. Germline V gene data show CDR1 as SGHTA and CDR2 as FQGTGA. The CDR3 loop reads CASSLMGRGYDTEAFF. CDR3 nucleotides: TGTGCCAGCAGCTTAATGGGGCGGGGGTACGATACTGAAGCTTTCTTT. Full variable domain (remainder filled in from reference TRBV7-3 and TRBJ1-1): GAGVSQTPSNKVTEKGKYVELRCDPISGHTALYWYRQSLGQGPEFLIYFQGTGAADDSGLPNDRFFAVRPEGSVSTLKIQRTERGDSAVYLCASSLMGRGYDTEAFFGQGTRLTVV.

The chain links TRBV5-1 to TRBJ1-5; D is unclear. CDR3 length: 13 residues. V was cut by 4 bases and J by 7 bases, with 12 bases left in between. Germline CDR1 and CDR2: SGHRS and YFSETQ. The CDR3 DNA is TGCGCCAGCAGCCAAGAGCCGGGACAGCCCCAGCATTTT. Protein product: CASSQEPGQPQHF.

The chain employs TRBV29-1 and TRBJ1-2, with D hard to call. CDR1 is SQVTM, CDR2 ANQGSEA, per germline. The CDR3 has 16 amino acids. V was clipped by 5 bases and J by 5 bases, with 24 bases between them. The CDR3 region has the DNA TGCAGCGTTCCCACCCTAGGAGGCCTACGCTCATATGGCTACACCTTC. It translates to CSVPTLGGLRSYGYTF.

Many counts were recorded for this clone. DNA for the CDR3: TGTGCCAGCACCCGCGGGCGCGGCTACACCTTC. Translated, it gives CASTRGRGYTF. This chain connects TRBV12-3 or TRBV12-4 to TRBJ1-2; no clear D gene. Deletions cut 7 bases from V and 8 bases from J, with 11 bases between. This CDR3 spans 11 amino acids.

The V and J genes are TRBV19 and TRBJ1-5; 8 nucleotides line up with TRBD1. Trimming cost V 7 bases and J 0 bases; bases outside gene matches: 8. This CDR3 is 16 amino acids long. In germline, CDR1 is LNHDA, CDR2 SQIVND (reference sequence). CDR3 sequence (DNA): TGTGCCAGTATGGGACAGGAAGGATATAGCAATCAGCCCCAGCATTTT. It yields the protein CASMGQEGYSNQPQHF.

The gene calls are TRBV5-1 and TRBJ2-3, with 9 nucleotides matching TRBD1. V lost 3 bases and J lost 6; bases outside the gene matches: 5. Germline CDR1 is SGHRS and CDR2 is YFSETQ. The CDR3 is made up of 14 amino acids. Here the CDR3 DNA reads TGCGCCAGCAGCTCACAGGGGGCCGTGGATACGCAGTATTTT. This sequence encodes CASSSQGAVDTQYF.

This chain connects TRBV6-5 to TRBJ2-1; D possibly corresponds to TRBD2 (5 bases). V was trimmed by 6 bases and J by 7 bases, leaving 13 bases between them. There are 13 residues in the CDR3. Germline assignment: CDR1 MNHEY and CDR2 SVGAGI. The CDR3 DNA reads as TGTGCCAGCAGCGAGTCCCGGAGGAATGAGCAGTTCTTC. This translates into CASSESRRNEQFF.

The chain employs TRBV6-4 and TRBJ1-1; tentative D call: TRBD1 (5 bases). Germline V CDR1 and CDR2: MRHNA, SNTAGT. This CDR3 spans 14 amino acids. V lost 4 bases and J lost 4, with 13 bases in between. CDR3 nucleotides: TGTGCCAGCAGTGTAACCGGGGGAGCCACTGAAGCTTTCTTT. Its protein product is CASSVTGGATEAFF.

As to this clone: Compared with germline, one end of the junction differs, possibly owing to a read error. The chain has TRBV6-5 and TRBJ2-7; TRBD1 matches 8 bases. In germline, CDR1 is MNHEY, CDR2 SVGAGI. The CDR3 consists of 14 residues. CDR3 in amino acids: CASTTGTGAYVQYF. The DNA for the CDR3 is TGTGCCAGCACCACCGGGACAGGAGCCTACGTGCAGTACTTC.

The V and J genes are TRBV10-2 and TRBJ1-4; D is perhaps TRBD1 (6 bases). This CDR3 has 13 residues. Trimming pared 6 bases from V and 10 bases from J, leaving 15 bases between. Germline V lookup: CDR1 WSHSY, CDR2 SAAADI. CDR3 protein: CASRQDRIGKLFF. The DNA for the CDR3 is TGCGCCAGCAGACAAGACAGGATCGGAAAACTGTTTTTT.

The rearrangement uses TRBV6-1 and TRBJ2-7; tentatively, D is TRBD2 (5 bases). The ends were cut back, 2 bases at V and 7 bases at J, with 12 bases in the middle. Germline assignment: CDR1 MNHNS and CDR2 SASEGT. This CDR3 contains 13 residues. DNA of the CDR3: TGTGCCAGCAGTGAAATACTCCGAGGGGAGCAGTACTTC. This codes for CASSEILRGEQYF.

This chain links TRBV5-1 with TRBJ2-7; 12 bases are shared with TRBD2. The CDR3 covers 16 residues. V was clipped by 5 bases and J by 0 bases; unmatched bases: 6. From germline, CDR1 is SGHRS and CDR2 YFSETQ. Here the CDR3 reads CASRDELAGGSYEQYF. CDR3 DNA sequence: TGCGCCAGCAGAGACGAACTAGCGGGGGGCTCCTACGAGCAGTACTTC. Full variable domain (remainder filled in from reference TRBV5-1 and TRBJ2-7): KAGVTQTPRYLIKTRGQQVTLSCSPISGHRSVSWYQQTPGQGLQFLFEYFSETQRNKGNFPGRFSGRQFSNSRSEMNVSTLELGDSALYLCASRDELAGGSYEQYFGPGTRLTVT.

The chain has TRBV4-1 and TRBJ1-5, with D unresolved. The germline V gene has CDR1 MGHRA and CDR2 YSYEKL. The CDR3 has 16 residues. Trimming left V 0 bases short and J 0 bases short, with 9 bases between. In nucleotides, the CDR3 is TGCGCCAGCAGCCAAGATAGCGGTTATAGCAATCAGCCCCAGCATTTT. It codes for CASSQDSGYSNQPQHF.

This clone was picked up a small number of times. The V gene is TRBV19, the J gene TRBJ1-2; tentatively, D is TRBD1 (6 bases). CDR1 and CDR2 (germline): LNHDA, SQIVND (reference sequence). Trimming removed 5 bases at V and 7 bases at J, with 14 bases between. This CDR3 has 13 residues. CDR3 loop: CASSATGAGGYTF. The CDR3 nucleotides are TGTGCCAGTAGTGCGACAGGCGCGGGTGGCTACACCTTC. The full variable domain, its missing parts supplied by reference TRBV19 and TRBJ1-2, is DGGITQSPKYLFRKEGQNVTLSCEQNLNHDAMYWYRQDPGQGLRLIYYSQIVNDFQKGDIAEGYSVSREKKESFPLTVTSAQKNPTAFYLCASSATGAGGYTFGSGTRLTVV.

The gene calls are TRBV19 and TRBJ2-1; no reliable D call. Germline CDR1 and CDR2: LNHDA and SQIVND (reference sequence). V gave up 1 base and J gave up 6 bases, with 4 bases separating them. The CDR3 sequence is 12 residues long. The CDR3 is CASSIASNEQFF. For the CDR3, the DNA is TGTGCCAGTAGTATAGCCTCCAATGAGCAGTTCTTC.

V is TRBV4-2 and J is TRBJ2-5, with D possibly being TRBD1 (5 bases). The V gene lost 0 bases and the J gene lost 1 base, with 6 bases spanning the gap. CDR1 LGHNA and CDR2 YNFKEQ come from the germline V gene. The CDR3 totals 14 residues. CDR3 nucleotides: TGTGCCAGCAGCCAAGAAGGGGCCCAAGAGACCCAGTACTTC. Protein: CASSQEGAQETQYF.

V and J are TRBV7-9 and TRBJ1-6; the D gene is possibly TRBD1 (5 bases). Per the germline V gene, CDR1 is SEHNR and CDR2 is FQNEAQ (reference sequence). V was cut by 5 bases and J by 3 bases, with 14 bases left in between. This CDR3 is 16 amino acids long. Here the CDR3 DNA reads TGTGCCAGCAGCACAGGACACGGCGTCTATAATTCACCCCTCCACTTT. This sequence encodes CASSTGHGVYNSPLHF.

The chain joins TRBV5-1 to TRBJ2-3; D unresolved. Germline CDR1 is SGHRS and CDR2 is YFSETQ. CDR3 length equals 14 residues. Trimming shortened V by 4 bases and J by 0 bases, and 9 bases separated the two germline ends. The CDR3 DNA is TGCGCCAGCAGCCTAGAATTTAGCACAGATACGCAGTATTTT. Its protein product is CASSLEFSTDTQYF.

This chain links TRBV19 with TRBJ1-1, with TRBD1 as a possible D gene (5 bases). Trimming removed 1 base at V and 5 bases at J, with 8 bases between. From germline, CDR1 is LNHDA and CDR2 SQIVND (reference sequence). The CDR3 extends over 13 amino acids. CDR3 nucleotide sequence: TGTGCCAGTAGTATAGGGGGCGCGACTGAAGCTTTCTTT. Translated, it gives CASSIGGATEAFF.

V gene TRBV12-3 or TRBV12-4 combines with J gene TRBJ1-2; D may be TRBD1 (5 bases). This CDR3 comprises 13 residues. V lost 7 bases to trimming and J lost 8 bases, with 17 bases between them. Here the CDR3 DNA reads TGTGCCAGCACCCCCCGAGACAGAATCGGCTACACCTTC. Its translation is CASTPRDRIGYTF.

This rearrangement joins TRBV19 to TRBJ1-5; TRBD1 agrees at 8 bases. The germline V gene has CDR1 LNHDA and CDR2 SQIVND (reference sequence). Losses at the gene ends were 4 bases for V and 4 bases for J; bases not matched to a gene: 9. The CDR3 covers 16 residues. The CDR3 DNA sequence: TGTGCCAGTAGTAGGGAAAGGGACAGGAGGAATCAGCCCCAGCATTTT. Protein sequence: CASSRERDRRNQPQHF.

The genes are TRBV6-1 and TRBJ1-1; 8 bases fit TRBD1. The trim removed 2 bases at V and 5 bases at J, leaving 7 bases unmatched. Germline assignment: CDR1 MNHNS and CDR2 SASEGT. This CDR3 is built from 15 residues. Here the CDR3 DNA reads TGTGCCAGCAGTGAATCAAACAGGGGGGGAACTGAAGCTTTCTTT. Protein: CASSESNRGGTEAFF.

V is TRBV6-6 and J is TRBJ1-4; 9 bases fit TRBD1. J gave up 8 bases and V 8 bases, and 6 bases lay outside the gene matches. The CDR3 is 13 residues long. Germline V lookup: CDR1 MNHNY, CDR2 SVGAGI (reference sequence). DNA for the CDR3: TGTGCCAGCCTCGGGACAGGGAAGGAAAAACTGTTTTTT. It yields the protein CASLGTGKEKLFF.

J is TRBJ2-3 and V is TRBV7-3; TRBD2 is a possible D gene (6 bases). Germline V gene data show CDR1 as SGHTA and CDR2 as FQGTGA. This CDR3 has 15 amino acids. V was pared by 5 bases and J by 0 bases, with 12 bases between. The CDR3 region is CASSLLASSTDTQYF. The CDR3 nucleotides read TGTGCCAGCAGCCTTCTAGCGTCTAGCACAGATACGCAGTATTTT. The whole variable domain, remainder taken from reference TRBV7-3 and TRBJ2-3, is GAGVSQTPSNKVTEKGKYVELRCDPISGHTALYWYRQSLGQGPEFLIYFQGTGAADDSGLPNDRFFAVRPEGSVSTLKIQRTERGDSAVYLCASSLLASSTDTQYFGPGTRLTVL.

This chain links TRBV5-1 with TRBJ2-1; 9 nucleotides line up with TRBD2. Germline lookup yields CDR1 SGHRS and CDR2 YFSETQ. After removal of 4 bases from V and 9 bases from J, the junction contained 14 bases not matched to a gene. The CDR3 totals 16 residues. The CDR3 DNA is TGCGCCAGCAGCGCCCTTGAGCGGGGGGTGAGAAGTGAGCAGTTCTTC. Translated, it gives CASSALERGVRSEQFF.